This TCR beta chain was sequenced for a study of cytomegalovirus exposure and HLA in healthy donors. With 2 bases clipped from V and 4 bases from J, the junction kept 6 bases outside the gene matches. The CDR3 length is 16 residues. Germline-derived CDR1 and CDR2 are KGHSY and FQNENV. This PCR relied on a set of 60 Vbeta primers and 13 Jbeta primers. The assay was immunoSEQ multiplex PCR, and TCRdb's table has in-frame clones only and misses some. The data hold approximately 130,000 clones, with about 8% observed a single time. This clone was observed a handful of times. Sequencing input: PBMCs. The receptor was derived from a woman in her thirties or forties in good health and CMV-seropositive. The J gene is TRBJ2-2, the V gene TRBV16, with 8 bases fitting TRBD1. The CDR3 reads CASSQPDRVGTGELFF. CDR3 nucleotides: TGTGCCAGCAGCCAACCGGACAGGGTGGGCACCGGGGAGCTGTTTTTT.